Included here is one T cell receptor (beta chain) sequence, with context. Its antigen remains unknown. Germline V gene lookup returns CDR1 SGHDT and CDR2 YYEEEE. There are 15 residues in the CDR3. This sample is part of a study of CXCR3-negative and CXCR3-positive naive CD8 T cells. Turning to the study itself: Each library gave roughly 1.4 +/- 0.3 million of approximately 150 million TRB reads. Study-level results: Naive subsets expressed similar surface CD5; TRB CDR3 features served to infer TCR strength. Memory, not naive, CXCR3-negative and CXCR3-positive cells differed in TRBV-TRBJ usage. A higher hydrophobicity marked the TRB CDR3s of CXCR3-positive naive cells versus CXCR3-negative naive cells.

By phenotype, naive CD8+ T cells were CD45RO-CCR7+CD27+CD95-. UMI-labeled 5' RACE yielded the TRB cDNA libraries. With the 5' RACE reads reprocessed, TCRdb shows one record per CDR3 protein and no DNA. This sample's table reports tens of thousands of distinct CDR3 sequences. This chain connects TRBV5-6 to TRBJ2-5; the D call from TCRdb, TRBD1, cannot be confirmed without DNA. Sequenced material: naive CXCR3+ CD8+ T cells from blood. Subset defined: CD45RO-CCR7+CD27+CD95- naive CD8+ T cells expressing CXCR3 (TNR3+). The origin of this receptor is a human donor in good health. Some clones in this sample may be carry-over from other donors' samples. CDR3 in amino acids: CASSITGRFQETQYF.